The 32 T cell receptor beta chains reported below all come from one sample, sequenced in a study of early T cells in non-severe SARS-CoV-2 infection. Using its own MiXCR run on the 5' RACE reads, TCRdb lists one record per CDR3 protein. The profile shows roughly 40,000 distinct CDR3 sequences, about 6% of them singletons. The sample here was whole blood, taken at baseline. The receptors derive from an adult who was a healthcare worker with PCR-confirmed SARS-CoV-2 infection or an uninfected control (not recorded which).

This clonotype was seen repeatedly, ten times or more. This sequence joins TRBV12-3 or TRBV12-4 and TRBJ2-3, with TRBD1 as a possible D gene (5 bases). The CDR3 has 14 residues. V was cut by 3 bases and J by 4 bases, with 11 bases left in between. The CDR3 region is CASSLTVSADTQYF. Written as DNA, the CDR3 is TGTGCCAGCAGTTTGACAGTATCGGCAGATACGCAGTATTTT.

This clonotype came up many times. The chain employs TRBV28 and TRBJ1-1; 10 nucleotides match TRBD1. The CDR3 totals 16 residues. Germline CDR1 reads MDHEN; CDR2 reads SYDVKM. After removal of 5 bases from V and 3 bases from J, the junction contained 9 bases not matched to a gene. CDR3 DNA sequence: TGTGCCAGCAGTCAATGGACAGGGGGTCGTCACACTGAAGCTTTCTTT. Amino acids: CASSQWTGGRHTEAFF.

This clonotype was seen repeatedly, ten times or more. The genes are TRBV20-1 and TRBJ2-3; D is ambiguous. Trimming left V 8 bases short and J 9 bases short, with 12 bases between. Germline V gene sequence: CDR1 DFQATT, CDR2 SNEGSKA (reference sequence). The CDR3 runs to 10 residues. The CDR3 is CSTNLETQYF. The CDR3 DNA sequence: TGCAGTACAAATCTGGAAACGCAGTATTTT.

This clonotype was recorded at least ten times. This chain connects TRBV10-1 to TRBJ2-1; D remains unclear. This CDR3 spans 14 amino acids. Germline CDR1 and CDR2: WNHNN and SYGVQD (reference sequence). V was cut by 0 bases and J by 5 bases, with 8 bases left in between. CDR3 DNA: TGCGCCAGCAGTGAGTCGAGGAGTAACAATGAGCAGTTCTTC. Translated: CASSESRSNNEQFF.

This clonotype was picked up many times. The CDR3 spells CASSLGVAGSSYEQYF. The DNA of the CDR3 is TGTGCCAGCAGCTTAGGGGTAGCGGGGTCCTCCTACGAGCAGTACTTC. The chain carries TRBV7-2 and TRBJ2-7; 8 bases are a match to TRBD2. The CDR3 is 16 residues long. J gave up 0 bases and V 1 base, and 5 bases lay outside the gene matches. Germline V CDR1 and CDR2: SGHTA, FQGNSA.

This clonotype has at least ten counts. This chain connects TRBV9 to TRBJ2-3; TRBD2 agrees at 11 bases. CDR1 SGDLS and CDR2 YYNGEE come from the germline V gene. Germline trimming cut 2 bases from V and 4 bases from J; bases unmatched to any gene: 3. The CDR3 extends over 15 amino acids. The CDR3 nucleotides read TGTGCCAGCAGCGTTAGCGGGGGGGCCTCAGATACGCAGTATTTT. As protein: CASSVSGGASDTQYF.

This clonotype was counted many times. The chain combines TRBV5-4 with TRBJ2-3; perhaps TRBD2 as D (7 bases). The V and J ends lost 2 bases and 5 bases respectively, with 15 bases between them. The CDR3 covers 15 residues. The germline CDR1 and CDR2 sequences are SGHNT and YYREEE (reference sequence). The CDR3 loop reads CASSFTNREGDTQYF. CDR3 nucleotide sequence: TGTGCCAGCAGCTTTACTAACAGGGAGGGAGATACGCAGTATTTT.

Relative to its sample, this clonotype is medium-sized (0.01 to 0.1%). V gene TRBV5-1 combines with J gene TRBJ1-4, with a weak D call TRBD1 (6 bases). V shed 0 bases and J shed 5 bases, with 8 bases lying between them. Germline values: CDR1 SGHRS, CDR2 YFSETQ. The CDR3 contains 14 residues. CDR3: CASSLGQGNEKLFF. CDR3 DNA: TGCGCCAGCAGCTTGGGTCAGGGGAATGAAAAACTGTTTTTT.

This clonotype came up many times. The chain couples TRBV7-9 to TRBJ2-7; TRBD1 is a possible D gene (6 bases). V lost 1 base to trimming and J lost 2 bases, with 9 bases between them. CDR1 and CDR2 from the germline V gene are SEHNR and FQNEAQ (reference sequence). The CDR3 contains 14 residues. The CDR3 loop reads CASSLGTATYEQYF. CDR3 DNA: TGTGCCAGCAGCTTAGGGACAGCGACCTACGAGCAGTACTTC.

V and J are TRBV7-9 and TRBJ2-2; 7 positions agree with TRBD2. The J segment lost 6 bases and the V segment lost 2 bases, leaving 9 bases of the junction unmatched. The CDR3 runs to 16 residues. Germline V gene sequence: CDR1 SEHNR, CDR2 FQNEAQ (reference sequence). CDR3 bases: TGTGCCAGCAGCTTACGAATCGGGGGGTATTCCGGGGAGCTGTTTTTT. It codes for CASSLRIGGYSGELFF.

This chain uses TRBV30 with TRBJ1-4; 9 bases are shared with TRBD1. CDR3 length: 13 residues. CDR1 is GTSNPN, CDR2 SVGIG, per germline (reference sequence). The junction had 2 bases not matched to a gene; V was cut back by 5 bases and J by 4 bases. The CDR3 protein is CAWGTGCNEKLFF. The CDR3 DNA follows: TGTGCCTGGGGGACAGGGTGTAATGAAAAACTGTTTTTT.

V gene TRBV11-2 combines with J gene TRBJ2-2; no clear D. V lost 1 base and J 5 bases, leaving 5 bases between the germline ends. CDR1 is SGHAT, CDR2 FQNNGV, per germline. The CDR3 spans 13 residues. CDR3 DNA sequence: TGTGCCAGCAGCTTAGTTTTGACCGGGGAGCTGTTTTTT. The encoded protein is CASSLVLTGELFF.

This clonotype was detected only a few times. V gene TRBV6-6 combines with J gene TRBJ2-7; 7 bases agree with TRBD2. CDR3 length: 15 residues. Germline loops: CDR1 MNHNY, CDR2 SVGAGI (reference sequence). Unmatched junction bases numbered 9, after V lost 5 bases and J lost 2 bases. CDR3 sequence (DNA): TGTGCCAGCAGTCACCCATGGGGGGGGGCCTACGAGCAGTACTTC. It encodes CASSHPWGGAYEQYF.

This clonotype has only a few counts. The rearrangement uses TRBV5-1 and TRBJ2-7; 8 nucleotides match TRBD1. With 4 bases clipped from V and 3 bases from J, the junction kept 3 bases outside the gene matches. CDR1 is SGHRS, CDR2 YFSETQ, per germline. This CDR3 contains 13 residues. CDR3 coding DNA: TGCGCCAGCAGCCGGACAGGGAACTACGAGCAGTACTTC. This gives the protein CASSRTGNYEQYF. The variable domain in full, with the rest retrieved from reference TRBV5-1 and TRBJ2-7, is KAGVTQTPRYLIKTRGQQVTLSCSPISGHRSVSWYQQTPGQGLQFLFEYFSETQRNKGNFPGRFSGRQFSNSRSEMNVSTLELGDSALYLCASSRTGNYEQYFGPGTRLTVT.

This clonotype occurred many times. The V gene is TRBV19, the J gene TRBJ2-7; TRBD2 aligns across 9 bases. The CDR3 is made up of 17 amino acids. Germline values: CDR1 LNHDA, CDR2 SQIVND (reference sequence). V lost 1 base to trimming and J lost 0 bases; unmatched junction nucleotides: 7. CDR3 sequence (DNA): TGTGCCAGTAGTATAGCCCCCCTAGCGGGGAGCTCCTACGAGCAGTACTTC. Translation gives CASSIAPLAGSSYEQYF.

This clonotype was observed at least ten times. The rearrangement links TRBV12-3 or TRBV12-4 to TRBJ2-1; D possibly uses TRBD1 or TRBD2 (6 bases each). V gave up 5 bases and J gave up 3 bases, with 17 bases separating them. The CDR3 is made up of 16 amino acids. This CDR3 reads CASSPIVGGLYNEQFF. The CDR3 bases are TGTGCCAGCAGTCCAATTGTGGGGGGCCTCTACAATGAGCAGTTCTTC.

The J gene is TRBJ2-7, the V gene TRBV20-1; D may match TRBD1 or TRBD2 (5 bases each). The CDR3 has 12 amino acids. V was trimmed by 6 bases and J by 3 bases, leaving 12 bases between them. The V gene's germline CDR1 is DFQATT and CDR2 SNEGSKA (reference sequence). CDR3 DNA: TGCAGTGCCGCCGGGACCATCTACGAGCAGTACTTC. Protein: CSAAGTIYEQYF.

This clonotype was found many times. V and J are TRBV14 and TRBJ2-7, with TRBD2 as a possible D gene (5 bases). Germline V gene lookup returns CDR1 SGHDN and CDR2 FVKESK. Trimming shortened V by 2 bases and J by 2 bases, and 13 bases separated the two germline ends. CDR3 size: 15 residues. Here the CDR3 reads CASSQLPGSTYEQYF. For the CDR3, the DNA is TGTGCCAGCAGCCAACTTCCGGGATCCACCTACGAGCAGTACTTC.

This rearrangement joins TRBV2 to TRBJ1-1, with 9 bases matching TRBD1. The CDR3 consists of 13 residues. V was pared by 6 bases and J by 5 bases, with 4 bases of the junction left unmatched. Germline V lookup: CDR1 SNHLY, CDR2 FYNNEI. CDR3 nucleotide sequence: TGTGCCAGCAGGAGGACAGGGGAAACTGAAGCTTTCTTT. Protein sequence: CASRRTGETEAFF.

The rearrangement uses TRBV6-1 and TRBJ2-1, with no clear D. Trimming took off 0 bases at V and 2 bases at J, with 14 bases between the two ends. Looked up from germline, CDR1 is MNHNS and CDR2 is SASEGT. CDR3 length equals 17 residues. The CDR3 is CASSEARTSVTYNEQFF. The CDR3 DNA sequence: TGTGCCAGCAGTGAAGCCCGAACGAGCGTCACCTACAATGAGCAGTTCTTC.

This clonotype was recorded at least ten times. CDR3 nucleotides: TGTGCCAGCACCAAAAGGACAGGGGGAGATACGCAGTATTTT. It encodes CASTKRTGGDTQYF. This rearrangement joins TRBV6-2 or TRBV6-3 to TRBJ2-3, with TRBD1 matching 10 bases. Germline loops: CDR1 MNHEY, CDR2 SVGEGT. The CDR3 extends over 14 amino acids. Losses at the gene ends were 7 bases for V and 5 bases for J; bases not matched to a gene: 6.

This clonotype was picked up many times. CDR3 nucleotides: TGTGCCAGCAGCTCACCATGGGCAGGGGGCAACGAGCAGTACTTC. Amino acid sequence: CASSSPWAGGNEQYF. The chain is built from TRBV7-9 and TRBJ2-7, with TRBD1 matching over 8 bases. The J segment lost 5 bases and the V segment lost 4 bases, leaving 10 bases of the junction unmatched. Per germline, CDR1 SEHNR and CDR2 FQNEAQ (reference sequence). CDR3 length equals 15 residues.

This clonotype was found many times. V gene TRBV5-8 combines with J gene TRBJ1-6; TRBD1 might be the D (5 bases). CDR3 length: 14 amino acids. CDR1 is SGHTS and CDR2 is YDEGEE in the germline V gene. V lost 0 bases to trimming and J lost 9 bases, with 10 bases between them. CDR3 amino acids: CASSLVGTSSPLHF. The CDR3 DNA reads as TGTGCCAGCAGCTTGGTTGGGACCAGTTCACCCCTCCACTTT.

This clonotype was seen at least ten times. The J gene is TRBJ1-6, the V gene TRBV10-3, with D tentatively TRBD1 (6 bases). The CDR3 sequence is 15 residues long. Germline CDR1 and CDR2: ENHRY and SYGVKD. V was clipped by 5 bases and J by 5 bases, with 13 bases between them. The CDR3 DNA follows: TGTGCCATCAGTTCCTCGAGACAGGATAATTCACCCCTCCACTTT. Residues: CAISSSRQDNSPLHF.

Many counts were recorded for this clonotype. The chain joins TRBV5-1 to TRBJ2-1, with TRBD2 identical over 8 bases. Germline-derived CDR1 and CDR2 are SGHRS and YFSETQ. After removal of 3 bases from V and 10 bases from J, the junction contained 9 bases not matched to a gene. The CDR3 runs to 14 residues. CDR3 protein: CASSSPLASGEQFF. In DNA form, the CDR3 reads TGCGCCAGCAGCTCCCCTTTAGCTAGCGGGGAGCAGTTCTTC.

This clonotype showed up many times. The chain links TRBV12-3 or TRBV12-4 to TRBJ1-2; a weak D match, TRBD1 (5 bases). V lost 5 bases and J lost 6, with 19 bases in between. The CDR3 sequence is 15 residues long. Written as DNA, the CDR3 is TGTGCCAGCAGTCTCCTGGGGTCCCGGGGACATGGCTACACCTTC. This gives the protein CASSLLGSRGHGYTF.

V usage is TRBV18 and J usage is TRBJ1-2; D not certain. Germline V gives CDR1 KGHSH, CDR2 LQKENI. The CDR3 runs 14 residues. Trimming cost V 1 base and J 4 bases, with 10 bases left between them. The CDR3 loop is CASSPLAASYGYTF. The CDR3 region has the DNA TGTGCCAGCTCACCACTCGCAGCAAGCTATGGCTACACCTTC.

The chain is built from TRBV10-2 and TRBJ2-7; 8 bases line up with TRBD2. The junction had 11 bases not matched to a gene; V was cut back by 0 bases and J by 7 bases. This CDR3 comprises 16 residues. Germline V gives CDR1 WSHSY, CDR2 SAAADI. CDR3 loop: CASSESAGGPSREQYF. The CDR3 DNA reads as TGCGCCAGCAGTGAGTCGGCGGGGGGTCCTTCTAGGGAGCAGTACTTC.

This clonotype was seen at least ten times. The CDR3, as DNA: TGTGCCAGCAGCGTAGGTCAGGCTACGAACACCGGGGAGCTGTTTTTT. It is translated as CASSVGQATNTGELFF. V usage is TRBV9 and J usage is TRBJ2-2; the D is unclear. Germline V lookup: CDR1 SGDLS, CDR2 YYNGEE. The CDR3 is 16 amino acids. V was clipped by 0 bases and J by 0 bases, with 9 bases between them.

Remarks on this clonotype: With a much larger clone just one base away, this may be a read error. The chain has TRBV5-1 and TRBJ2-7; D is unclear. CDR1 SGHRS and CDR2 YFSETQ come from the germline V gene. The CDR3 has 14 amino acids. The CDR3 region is CPSSLAVNSYEQYF. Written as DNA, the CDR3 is TGCCCCAGCAGCTTGGCCGTCAACTCCTACGAGCAGTACTTC.

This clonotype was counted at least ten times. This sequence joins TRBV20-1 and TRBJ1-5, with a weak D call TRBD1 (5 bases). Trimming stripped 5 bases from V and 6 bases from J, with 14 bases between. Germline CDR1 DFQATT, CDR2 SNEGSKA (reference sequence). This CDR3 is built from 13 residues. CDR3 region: CSAQGREIQPQHF. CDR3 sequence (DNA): TGCAGTGCTCAGGGCAGGGAGATTCAGCCCCAGCATTTT.

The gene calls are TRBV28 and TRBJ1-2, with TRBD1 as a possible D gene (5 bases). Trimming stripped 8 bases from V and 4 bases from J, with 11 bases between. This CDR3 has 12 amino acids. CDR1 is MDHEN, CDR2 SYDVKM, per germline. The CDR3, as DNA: TGTGCCAGCCAACGGGGCGGCTATGGCTACACCTTC. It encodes CASQRGGYGYTF.